This T cell receptor beta chain was recorded in a study of blood T cell repertoires in COVID-19. Overall study context: The origin of the acute and convalescent COVID-19 samples was the United States, Italy and Spain. Sample material is recorded as cDNA or gDNA derived from T cells, B-cell-depleted T cells, or PBMCs.

Per the original data handling: Reference gene primer amplification yielded estimated nucleated cell counts. Measured with immunoSEQ multiplex PCR; TCRdb has only the in-frame clones, and not every one. V and J calls and clone size are as listed in that table; D and trimming were resolved from the DNA. Here the sample spans about 260,000 clones, about 90% being singletons. This CDR3 contains 14 residues. Germline lookup yields CDR1 ENHRY and CDR2 SYGVKD. Trimming pared 6 bases from V and 5 bases from J, leaving 13 bases between. This clonotype originated in a woman aged 40 to 50 with acute or convalescent COVID-19. The specimen was peripheral blood. V gene TRBV10-3 combines with J gene TRBJ2-2, with D possibly TRBD2 on 6 matching bases. CDR3 sequence: CAIRELAATGELFF. The CDR3 DNA is TGTGCCATCAGGGAACTAGCCGCGACCGGGGAGCTGTTTTTT.